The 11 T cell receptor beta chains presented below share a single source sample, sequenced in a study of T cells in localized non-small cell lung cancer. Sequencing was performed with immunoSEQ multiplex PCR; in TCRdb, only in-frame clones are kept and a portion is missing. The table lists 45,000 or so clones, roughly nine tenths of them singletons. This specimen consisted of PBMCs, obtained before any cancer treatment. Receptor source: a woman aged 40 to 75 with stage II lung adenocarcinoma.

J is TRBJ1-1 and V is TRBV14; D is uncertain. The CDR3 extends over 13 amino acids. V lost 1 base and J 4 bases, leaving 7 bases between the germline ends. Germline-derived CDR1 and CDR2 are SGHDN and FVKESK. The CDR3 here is CASSQGKTTEAFF. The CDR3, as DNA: TGTGCCAGCAGCCAAGGCAAGACCACTGAAGCTTTCTTT.

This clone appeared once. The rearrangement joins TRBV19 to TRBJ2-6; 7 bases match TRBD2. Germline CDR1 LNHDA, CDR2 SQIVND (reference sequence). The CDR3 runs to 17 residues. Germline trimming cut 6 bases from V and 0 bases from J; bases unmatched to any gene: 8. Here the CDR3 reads CASSPVGGNSGANVLTF. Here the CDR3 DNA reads TGTGCCAGTAGCCCAGTGGGAGGGAACTCTGGGGCCAACGTCCTGACTTTC.

The CDR3 here is CASSPGRGYGYTF. The CDR3 DNA follows: TGTGCCAGCAGCCCGGGCAGGGGCTATGGCTACACCTTC. The chain combines TRBV5-4 with TRBJ1-2; weak D call: TRBD1 (6 bases). This CDR3 contains 13 residues. From germline, CDR1 is SGHNT and CDR2 YYREEE (reference sequence). The germline V and J ends were trimmed by 4 bases and 4 bases, with 11 bases remaining between them.

DNA for the CDR3: TGTGCCAGCTCATCGGAGTCCGGGACAGGGGCGTATGGCTACACCTTC. Amino acid sequence: CASSSESGTGAYGYTF. The rearrangement uses TRBV18 and TRBJ1-2, with TRBD1 matching over 10 bases. Losses at the gene ends were 5 bases for V and 5 bases for J; bases not matched to a gene: 11. The CDR3 has 16 residues. Germline lookup yields CDR1 KGHSH and CDR2 LQKENI.

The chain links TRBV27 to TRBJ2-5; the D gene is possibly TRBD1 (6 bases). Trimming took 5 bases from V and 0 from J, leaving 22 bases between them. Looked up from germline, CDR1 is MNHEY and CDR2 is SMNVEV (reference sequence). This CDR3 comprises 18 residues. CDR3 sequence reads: CASSPLYQQGYNQETQYF. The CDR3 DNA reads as TGTGCCAGCAGTCCCCTATACCAACAGGGATACAACCAAGAGACCCAGTACTTC.

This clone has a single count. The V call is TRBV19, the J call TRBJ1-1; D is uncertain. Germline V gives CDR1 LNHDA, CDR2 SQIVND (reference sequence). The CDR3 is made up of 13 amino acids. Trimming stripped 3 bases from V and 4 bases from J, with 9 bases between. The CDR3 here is CASSMAGPTEAFF. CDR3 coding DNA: TGTGCCAGTAGTATGGCGGGTCCCACTGAAGCTTTCTTT.

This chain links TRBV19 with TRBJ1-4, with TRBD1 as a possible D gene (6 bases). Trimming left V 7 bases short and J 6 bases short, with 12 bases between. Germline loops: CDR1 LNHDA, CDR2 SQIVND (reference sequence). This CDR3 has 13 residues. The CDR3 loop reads CASTRDTYEKLFF. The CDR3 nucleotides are TGTGCCAGTACTCGGGACACATATGAAAAACTGTTTTTT.

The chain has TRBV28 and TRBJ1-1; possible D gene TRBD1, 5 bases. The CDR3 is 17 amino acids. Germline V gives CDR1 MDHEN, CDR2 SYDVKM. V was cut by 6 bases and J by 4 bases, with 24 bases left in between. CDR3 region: CASSFSLRVPSVTEAFF. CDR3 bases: TGTGCCAGCAGCTTCAGCCTCAGGGTACCCAGCGTCACTGAAGCTTTCTTT.

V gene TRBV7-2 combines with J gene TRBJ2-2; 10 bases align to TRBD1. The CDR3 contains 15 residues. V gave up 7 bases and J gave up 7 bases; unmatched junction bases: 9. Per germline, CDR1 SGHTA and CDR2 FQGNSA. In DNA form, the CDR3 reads TGTGCCAGCACCCGACAGGGGGCTCCCAACGGGGAGCTGTTTTTT. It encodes CASTRQGAPNGELFF.

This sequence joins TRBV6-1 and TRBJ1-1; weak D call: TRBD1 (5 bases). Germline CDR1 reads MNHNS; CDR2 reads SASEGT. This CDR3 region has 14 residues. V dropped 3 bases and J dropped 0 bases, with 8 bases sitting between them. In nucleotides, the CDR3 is TGTGCCAGCAGTGAGGGACGTTTGAACACTGAAGCTTTCTTT. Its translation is CASSEGRLNTEAFF.

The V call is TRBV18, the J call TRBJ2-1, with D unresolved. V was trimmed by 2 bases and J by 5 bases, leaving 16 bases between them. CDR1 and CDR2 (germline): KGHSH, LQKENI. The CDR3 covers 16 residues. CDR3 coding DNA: TGTGCCAGCTCACCAGCGCTTAGAACCGTCCACAATGAGCAGTTCTTC. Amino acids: CASSPALRTVHNEQFF. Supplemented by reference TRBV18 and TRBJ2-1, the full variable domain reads NAGVMQNPRHLVRRRGQEARLRCSPMKGHSHVYWYRQLPEEGLKFMVYLQKENIIDESGMPKERFSAEFPKEGPSILRIQQVVRGDSAAYFCASSPALRTVHNEQFFGPGTRLTVL.